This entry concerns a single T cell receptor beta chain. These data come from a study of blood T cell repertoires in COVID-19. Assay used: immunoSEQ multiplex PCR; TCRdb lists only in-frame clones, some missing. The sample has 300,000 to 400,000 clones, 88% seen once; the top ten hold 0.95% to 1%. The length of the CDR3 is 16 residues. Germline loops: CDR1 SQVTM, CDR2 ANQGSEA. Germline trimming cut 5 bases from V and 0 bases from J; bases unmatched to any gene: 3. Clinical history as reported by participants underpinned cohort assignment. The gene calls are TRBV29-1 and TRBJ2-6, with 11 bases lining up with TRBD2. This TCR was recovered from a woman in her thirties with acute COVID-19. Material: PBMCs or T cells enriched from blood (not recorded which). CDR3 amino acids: CSVLGTSGSGANVLTF. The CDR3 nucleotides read TGCAGCGTTCTAGGGACTAGCGGCTCTGGGGCCAACGTCCTGACTTTC.